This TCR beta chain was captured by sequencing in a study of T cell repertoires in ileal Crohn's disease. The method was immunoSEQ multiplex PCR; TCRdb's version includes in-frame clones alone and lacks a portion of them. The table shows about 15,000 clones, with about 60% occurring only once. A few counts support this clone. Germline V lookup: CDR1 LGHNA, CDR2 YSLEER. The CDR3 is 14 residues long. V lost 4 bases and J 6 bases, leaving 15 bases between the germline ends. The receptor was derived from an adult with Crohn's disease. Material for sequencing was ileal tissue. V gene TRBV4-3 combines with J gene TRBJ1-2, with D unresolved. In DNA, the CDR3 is TGCGCCAGCAGCCCTCGCCGGCAGACAAATGGCTACACCTTC. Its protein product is CASSPRRQTNGYTF.